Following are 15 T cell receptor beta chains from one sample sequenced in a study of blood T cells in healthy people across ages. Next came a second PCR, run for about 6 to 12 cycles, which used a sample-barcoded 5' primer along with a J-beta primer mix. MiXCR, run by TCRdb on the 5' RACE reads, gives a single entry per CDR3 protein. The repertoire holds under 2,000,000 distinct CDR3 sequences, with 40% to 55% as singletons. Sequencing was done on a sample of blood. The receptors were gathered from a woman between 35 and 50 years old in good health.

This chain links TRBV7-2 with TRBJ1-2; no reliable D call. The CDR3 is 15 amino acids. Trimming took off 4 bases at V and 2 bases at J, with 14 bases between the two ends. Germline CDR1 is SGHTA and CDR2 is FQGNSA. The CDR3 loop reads CASSSPGETNYGYTF. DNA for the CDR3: TGTGCCAGCAGCTCCCCGGGAGAGACGAACTATGGCTACACCTTC.

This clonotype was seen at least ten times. The chain's CDR3 is CSVVGRYTDTQYF. The CDR3 DNA follows: TGCAGCGTTGTGGGGAGGTACACAGATACGCAGTATTTT. The chain employs TRBV29-1 and TRBJ2-3; D is perhaps TRBD2 (6 bases). V lost 4 bases to trimming and J lost 2 bases, with 10 bases between them. This CDR3 comprises 13 residues. Germline V gene data show CDR1 as SQVTM and CDR2 as ANQGSEA.

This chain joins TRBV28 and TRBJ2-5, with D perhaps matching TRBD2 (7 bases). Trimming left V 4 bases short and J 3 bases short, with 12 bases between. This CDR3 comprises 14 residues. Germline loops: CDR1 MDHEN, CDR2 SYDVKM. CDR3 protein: CASSSLGGEETQYF. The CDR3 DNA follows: TGTGCCAGCAGTTCCCTAGGGGGGGAAGAGACCCAGTACTTC. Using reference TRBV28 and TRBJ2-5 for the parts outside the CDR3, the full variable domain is DVKVTQSSRYLVKRTGEKVFLECVQDMDHENMFWYRQDPGLGLRLIYFSYDVKMKEKGDIPEGYSVSREKKERFSLILESASTNQTSMYLCASSSLGGEETQYFGPGTRLLVL.

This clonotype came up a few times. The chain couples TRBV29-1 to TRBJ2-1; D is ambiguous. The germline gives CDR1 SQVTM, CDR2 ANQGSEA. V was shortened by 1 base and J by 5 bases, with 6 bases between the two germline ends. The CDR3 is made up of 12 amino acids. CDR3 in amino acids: CSVEGANNEQFF. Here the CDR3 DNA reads TGCAGCGTTGAAGGGGCAAACAATGAGCAGTTCTTC.

As DNA, the CDR3 is TGTGCCAGCAGTCTTATATACACCGGGGAGCTGTTTTTT. This sequence encodes CASSLIYTGELFF. J is TRBJ2-2 and V is TRBV25-1, with D unresolved. V lost 5 bases to trimming and J lost 3 bases, with 7 bases between them. CDR1 and CDR2 (germline): MGHDK, SYGVNS. The CDR3 contains 13 residues.

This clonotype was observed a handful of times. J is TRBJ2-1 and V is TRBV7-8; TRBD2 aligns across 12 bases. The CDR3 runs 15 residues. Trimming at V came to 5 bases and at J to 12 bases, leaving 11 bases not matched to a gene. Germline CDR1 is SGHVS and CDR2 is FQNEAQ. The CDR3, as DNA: TGTGCCAGCAGCCCCCAGACTAGCGGGGGAAAGGGGCAGTTCTTC. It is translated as CASSPQTSGGKGQFF.

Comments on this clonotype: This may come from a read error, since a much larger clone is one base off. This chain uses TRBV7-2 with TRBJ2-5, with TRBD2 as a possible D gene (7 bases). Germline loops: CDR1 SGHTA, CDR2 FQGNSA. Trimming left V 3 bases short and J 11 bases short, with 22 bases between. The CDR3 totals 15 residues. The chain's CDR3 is CASSFSGGRYNEQYF. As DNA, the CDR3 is TGTGCCAGCAGCTTCTCCGGGGGGCGTTACAATGAGCAGTACTTC. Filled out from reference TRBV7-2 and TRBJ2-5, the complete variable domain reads GAGVSQSPSNKVTEKGKDVELRCDPISGHTALYWYRQSLGQGLEFLIYFQGNSAPDKSGLPSDRFSAERTGGSVSTLTIQRTQQEDSAVYLCASSFSGGRYNEQYFGPGTRLLVL.

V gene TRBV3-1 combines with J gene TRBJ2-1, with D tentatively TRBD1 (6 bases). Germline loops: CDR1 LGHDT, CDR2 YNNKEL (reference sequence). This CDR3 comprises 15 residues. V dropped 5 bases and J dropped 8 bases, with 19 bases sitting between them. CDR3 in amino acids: CASSNPGTKGDEQFF. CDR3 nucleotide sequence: TGTGCCAGCAGCAACCCCGGGACAAAAGGCGATGAGCAGTTCTTC.

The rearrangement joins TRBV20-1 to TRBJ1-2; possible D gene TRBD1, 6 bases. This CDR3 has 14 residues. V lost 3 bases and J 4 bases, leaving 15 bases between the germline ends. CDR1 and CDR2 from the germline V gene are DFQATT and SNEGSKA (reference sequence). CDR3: CSARETRQVYGYTF. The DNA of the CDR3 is TGCAGTGCTAGGGAGACAAGACAGGTCTATGGCTACACCTTC.

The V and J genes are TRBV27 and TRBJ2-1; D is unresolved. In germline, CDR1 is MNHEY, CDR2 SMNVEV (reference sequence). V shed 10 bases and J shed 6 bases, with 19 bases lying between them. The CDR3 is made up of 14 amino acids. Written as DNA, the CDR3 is TGTGCCAACAGCCGCTCCTTAGTAATCAATGAGCAGTTCTTC. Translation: CANSRSLVINEQFF.

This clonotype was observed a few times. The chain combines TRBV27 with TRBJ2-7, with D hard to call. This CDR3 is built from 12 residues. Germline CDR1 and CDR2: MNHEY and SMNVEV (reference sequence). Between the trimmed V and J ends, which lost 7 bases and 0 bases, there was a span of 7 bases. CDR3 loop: CASISPSYEQYF. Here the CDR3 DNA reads TGTGCCAGCATCTCTCCCTCCTACGAGCAGTACTTC.

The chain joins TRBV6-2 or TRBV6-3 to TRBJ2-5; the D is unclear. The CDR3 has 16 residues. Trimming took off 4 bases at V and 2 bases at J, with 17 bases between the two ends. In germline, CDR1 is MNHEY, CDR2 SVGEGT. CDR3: CASSSFRTARQETQYF. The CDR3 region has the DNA TGTGCCAGCAGTTCCTTCCGGACGGCCCGACAAGAGACCCAGTACTTC.

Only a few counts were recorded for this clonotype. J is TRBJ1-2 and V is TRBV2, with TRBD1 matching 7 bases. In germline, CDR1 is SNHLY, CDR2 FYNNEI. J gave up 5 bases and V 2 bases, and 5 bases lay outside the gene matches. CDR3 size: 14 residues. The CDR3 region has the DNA TGTGCCAGCAGTGAAAGGGGGCCAGAGTATGGCTACACCTTC. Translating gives CASSERGPEYGYTF.

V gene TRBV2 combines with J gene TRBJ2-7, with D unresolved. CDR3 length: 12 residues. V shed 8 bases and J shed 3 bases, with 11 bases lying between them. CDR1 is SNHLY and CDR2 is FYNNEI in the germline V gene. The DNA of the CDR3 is TGTGCCAGCGGGGTTTTCAGCTACGAGCAGTACTTC. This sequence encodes CASGVFSYEQYF. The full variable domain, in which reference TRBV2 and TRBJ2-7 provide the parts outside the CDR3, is EPEVTQTPSHQVTQMGQEVILRCVPISNHLYFYWYRQILGQKVEFLVSFYNNEISEKSEIFDDQFSVERPDGSNFTLKIRSTKLEDSAMYFCASGVFSYEQYFGPGTRLTVT.

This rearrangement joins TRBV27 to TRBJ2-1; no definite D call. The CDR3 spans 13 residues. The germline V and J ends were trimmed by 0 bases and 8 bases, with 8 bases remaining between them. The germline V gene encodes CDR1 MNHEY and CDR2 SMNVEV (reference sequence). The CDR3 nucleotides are TGTGCCAGCAGTTTATCGTATTTGGATGAGCAGTTCTTC. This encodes CASSLSYLDEQFF.